These T cell receptor beta chains were read from a single sample in a study of blood T cell repertoires in COVID-19. Only in-frame clones appear in the TCRdb table, and some are missing; sequencing was by immunoSEQ multiplex PCR. Of 250,000 to 300,000 clones in the sample, 85% to 90% were seen once. The sample consisted of peripheral blood. Every receptor here comes from a woman between 40 and 50 years old who had recovered from COVID-19. Both conserved end residues are part of each CDR3. D genes are given only for firm matches. Where a row states a size, it is once, few, many or the class of an expanded clone; other rows omit it.

d_call clone_size j_call v_call cdr3_length cdr3_aa cdr3_nt
NA NA TRBJ1-3 TRBV20-1 16 CSASRRGSYSGNTIYF TGCAGTGCTAGTCGACGAGGGTCATACTCTGGAAACACCATATATTTT
NA NA TRBJ2-1 TRBV25-1 13 CASNLAGGNEQFF TGTGCCAGCAACCTCGCCGGAGGGAATGAGCAGTTCTTC
TRBD2 NA TRBJ2-7 TRBV5-1 16 CASSLAAGDFAYEQYF TGCGCCAGCAGCTTGGCTGCGGGAGACTTCGCCTACGAGCAGTACTTC
TRBD1 NA TRBJ1-1 TRBV5-1 15 CASSLAQGLSTEAFF TGCGCCAGCAGCTTGGCACAGGGGCTCAGCACTGAAGCTTTCTTT
NA NA TRBJ2-7 TRBV19 15 CASSIPFGGSYEQYF TGTGCCAGTAGTATCCCCTTCGGGGGATCCTACGAGCAGTACTTC
NA NA TRBJ2-3 TRBV6-1 12 CASSERAGTQYF TGTGCCAGCAGTGAACGGGCGGGGACGCAGTATTTT
NA NA TRBJ2-7 TRBV30 14 CAWSVGGIINEQYF TGTGCCTGGAGTGTCGGGGGAATAATAAACGAGCAGTACTTC
TRBD1 once TRBJ2-7 TRBV9 14 CASSTRGQGHEQYF TGTGCCAGCAGCACCCGAGGACAGGGGCACGAGCAGTACTTC
TRBD1 NA TRBJ2-1 TRBV2 18 CASSEAIETGGHRNEQFF TGTGCCAGCAGTGAAGCCATAGAGACAGGGGGACATCGAAATGAGCAGTTCTTC
TRBD2 NA TRBJ2-7 TRBV3-1/TRBV3-2 14 CASSHLAGSYEQYF TGTGCCAGCAGCCACCTAGCGGGGTCGTACGAGCAGTACTTC
TRBD1 NA TRBJ2-1 TRBV3-1/TRBV3-2 16 CASSQDRLPPGNEQFF TGTGCCAGCAGCCAGGACAGGCTTCCTCCGGGGAATGAGCAGTTCTTC
TRBD1 NA TRBJ1-2 TRBV27 16 CASSGRTGAFSYGYTF TGTGCCAGCAGTGGCCGGACAGGGGCTTTTTCCTATGGCTACACCTTC
NA NA TRBJ2-7 TRBV29-1 15 CSVEGWSGHSYEQYF TGCAGCGTTGAAGGGTGGTCGGGACACTCCTACGAGCAGTACTTC
NA NA TRBJ1-5 TRBV7-2 12 CASSSSGQPQHF TGTGCCAGCAGCTCATCAGGGCAGCCCCAGCATTTT
NA NA TRBJ2-3 TRBV12-5 14 CASGLGQSTDTQYF TGTGCTAGTGGTCTTGGACAGAGCACAGATACGCAGTATTTT
NA NA TRBJ1-4 TRBV15 15 CATSRDGQRNEKLFF TGTGCCACCAGCAGAGATGGCCAGAGGAATGAAAAACTGTTTTTT
NA NA TRBJ2-1 TRBV6-5 15 CASSYGGRTYNEQFF TGTGCCAGCAGTTACGGCGGCAGAACCTACAATGAGCAGTTCTTC
NA NA TRBJ1-3 TRBV5-4 13 CASSSSSGNTIYF TGTGCCAGCAGCTCCAGCTCTGGAAACACCATATATTTT
NA NA TRBJ2-5 TRBV18 13 CASSPRAGIGQYF TGTGCCAGCTCACCACGTGCCGGGATCGGCCAGTACTTC
TRBD1 NA TRBJ1-1 TRBV7-9 15 CASSPQTGVTTEAFF TGTGCCAGCAGCCCCCAGACAGGGGTAACCACTGAAGCTTTCTTT
NA NA TRBJ2-2 TRBV5-1 13 CASSLQGNGELFF TGCGCCAGCAGCTTACAGGGAAACGGGGAGCTGTTTTTT
NA NA TRBJ1-2 TRBV7-9 19 CASSLVNIAGARANYGYTF TGTGCCAGCAGCTTAGTCAACATAGCGGGAGCGCGGGCTAACTATGGCTACACCTTC
NA NA TRBJ2-7 TRBV6-6 13 CASTHQGRDEQYF TGTGCCAGCACCCACCAGGGAAGAGACGAGCAGTACTTC
TRBD1 NA TRBJ1-5 TRBV6-5 15 CASREAGGSNQPQHF TGTGCCAGCAGGGAGGCAGGGGGAAGCAATCAGCCCCAGCATTTT
TRBD1 NA TRBJ1-2 TRBV5-4 16 CASTRGQGGLNYGYTF TGTGCCAGCACCCGGGGACAGGGGGGTTTGAACTATGGCTACACCTTC
NA NA TRBJ1-5 TRBV19 15 CASSIIGASNQPQHF TGTGCCAGTAGTATAATCGGTGCGAGCAATCAGCCCCAGCATTTT
TRBD2 few TRBJ2-2 TRBV9 16 CASSVGTSANTGELFF TGTGCCAGCAGCGTCGGGACTAGCGCTAACACCGGGGAGCTGTTTTTT
NA NA TRBJ2-7 TRBV5-1 11 CASSSLYEQYF TGCGCCAGCAGCTCACTGTACGAGCAGTACTTC